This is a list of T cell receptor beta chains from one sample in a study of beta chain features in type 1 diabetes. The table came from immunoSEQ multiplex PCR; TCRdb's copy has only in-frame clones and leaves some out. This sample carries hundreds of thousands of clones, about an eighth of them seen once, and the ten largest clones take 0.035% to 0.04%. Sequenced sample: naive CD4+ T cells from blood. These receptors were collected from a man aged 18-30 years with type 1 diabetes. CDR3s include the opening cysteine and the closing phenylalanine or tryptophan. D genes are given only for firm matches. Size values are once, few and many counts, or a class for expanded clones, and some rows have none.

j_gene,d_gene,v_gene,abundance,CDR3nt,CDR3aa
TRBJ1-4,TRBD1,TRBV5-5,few,TGTGCCAGCAGCTTCCTTCCGGGACAGGATGAAAAACTGTTTTTT,CASSFLPGQDEKLFF
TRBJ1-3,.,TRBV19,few,TGTGCCATTACCTCCAGCTCTGGAAACACCATATATTTT,CAITSSSGNTIYF
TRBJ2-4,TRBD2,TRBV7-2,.,TGTGCCAGCAGCTCACCAACTAGCGGGGGAAACATTCAGTACTTC,CASSSPTSGGNIQYF
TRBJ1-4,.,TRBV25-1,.,TGTGCCAGCAGTGAATGGGGCAGCCCTAATGAAAAACTGTTTTTT,CASSEWGSPNEKLFF
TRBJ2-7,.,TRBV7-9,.,TGTGCCAGCCCCCAGCCCCAGGGAGAGCAGTACTTC,CASPQPQGEQYF
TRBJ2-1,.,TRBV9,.,TGTGCCAGCAGCGTAGCGTCTTCGGGCTACAATGAGCAGTTCTTC,CASSVASSGYNEQFF
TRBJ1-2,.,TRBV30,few,TGTGCAGGGTTTGTGACTGGCTACACCTTC,CAGFVTGYTF
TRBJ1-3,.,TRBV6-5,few,TGTGCCAGCAGTTCAGTTCACTCTGGAAACACCATATATTTT,CASSSVHSGNTIYF
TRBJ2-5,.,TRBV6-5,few,TGTGCCAGCAGTCCGGGGCTTCGCGGGGAGACCCAGTACTTC,CASSPGLRGETQYF
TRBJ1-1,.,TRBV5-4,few,TGTGCCAGCAGGATAATAACGACAGACATGAACACTGAAGCTTTCTTT,CASRIITTDMNTEAFF
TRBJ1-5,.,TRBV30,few,TGTGCCTGGAGTGTAATGGCAGCCAATCAGCCCCAGCATTTT,CAWSVMAANQPQHF
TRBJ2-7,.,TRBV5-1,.,TGCGCCAGCAGCTCACGTAAAGGCACCGACTACGAGCAGTACTTC,CASSSRKGTDYEQYF
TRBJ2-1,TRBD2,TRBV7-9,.,TGTGCCAGCAGCTTGTCCGGGACTAGCGGCTTCAATGAGCAGTTCTTC,CASSLSGTSGFNEQFF
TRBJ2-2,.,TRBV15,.,TGTGCCACCAGCAGGAATCCTGGAGCAACGAACACCGGGGAGCTGTTTTTT,CATSRNPGATNTGELFF
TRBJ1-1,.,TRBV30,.,TGTGCCTGGAGTGTACAACAGGGTGAAGCTTTCTTT,CAWSVQQGEAFF
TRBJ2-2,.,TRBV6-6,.,TGTGCCAGCAACTCTCCAGCCGGGTCCGTATCCGGGGAGCTGTTTTTT,CASNSPAGSVSGELFF